This entry lists 3 T cell receptor beta chains sequenced from one sample in a study of identical twins. TCRdb analysed the 5' RACE reads with MiXCR anew, one entry per CDR3 protein. The table includes about 390,000 distinct CDR3 sequences, around 9.7% detected once. The sample comprised naive T cells sorted from blood. Receptor source: a woman aged 45-65 years in good health.

CDR3 coding DNA: TGTGCCAGCAGTTTTATAGGGCGCGACTATGGCTACACCTTC. Translation: CASSFIGRDYGYTF. The chain couples TRBV6-5 to TRBJ1-2; D gene ambiguous. Trimming shortened V by 4 bases and J by 3 bases, and 12 bases separated the two germline ends. In germline, CDR1 is MNHEY, CDR2 SVGAGI. This CDR3 region has 14 residues.

This rearrangement joins TRBV5-1 to TRBJ2-1, with TRBD1 identical over 7 bases. The ends lost 5 bases at V and 4 bases at J; junction bases unmatched: 9. The V gene's germline CDR1 is SGHRS and CDR2 YFSETQ. The CDR3 has 15 amino acids. CDR3 region: CASRWTGTVYNEQFF. DNA of the CDR3: TGCGCCAGCAGATGGACCGGGACAGTATACAATGAGCAGTTCTTC.

This clonotype was picked up a small number of times. This chain links TRBV12-3 or TRBV12-4 with TRBJ2-1; 9 bases agree with TRBD1. V gave up 2 bases and J gave up 7 bases; unmatched junction bases: 9. The CDR3 contains 16 residues. As DNA, the CDR3 is TGTGCCAGCAGTTTACGTCCGGGACAGGGACCAAATGAGCAGTTCTTC. This codes for CASSLRPGQGPNEQFF.